Each of the 23 T cell receptor beta chains below was sequenced from the same sample in a study of blood T cell repertoires in COVID-19. Here immunoSEQ multiplex PCR was the method, and the copy in TCRdb shows in-frame clones only, minus some. The sample includes over 600,000 clones, approximately 90% seen only once; the top ten take 0.2% to 0.3%. The sample consisted of peripheral blood. All receptors come from a woman aged 18-30 years with acute or convalescent COVID-19.

Notes on this clone: This CDR3 is also generated by other DNA sequences in the sample. The V call is TRBV5-1, the J call TRBJ1-1, with 7 bases that match TRBD1. Germline CDR1 SGHRS, CDR2 YFSETQ. CDR3 length: 13 residues. The junction had 1 base not matched to a gene; V was cut back by 2 bases and J by 3 bases. CDR3 coding DNA: TGCGCCAGCAGCTTCGACAGGGACACTGAAGCTTTCTTT. Protein product: CASSFDRDTEAFF.

This chain uses TRBV5-1 with TRBJ2-3; 8 positions agree with TRBD2. CDR3 length: 13 amino acids. CDR1 is SGHRS and CDR2 is YFSETQ in the germline V gene. Written as DNA, the CDR3 is TGCGGATCAGCGGGGGCCTTCACAGATACGCAGTATTTT. The encoded protein is CGSAGAFTDTQYF.

The chain uses TRBV6-2 or TRBV6-3 and TRBJ1-2; D is uncertain. This CDR3 contains 13 residues. CDR1 is MNHEY, CDR2 SVGEGT, per germline. The V gene lost 5 bases and the J gene lost 4 bases, with 11 bases spanning the gap. The chain's CDR3 is CASSLPGRYGYTF. The CDR3 bases are TGTGCCAGCAGTCTACCGGGTCGCTATGGCTACACCTTC.

This chain joins TRBV5-1 and TRBJ2-1; 7 positions agree with TRBD1. CDR1 SGHRS and CDR2 YFSETQ come from the germline V gene. The CDR3 has 14 amino acids. After removal of 4 bases from V and 5 bases from J, the junction contained 6 bases not matched to a gene. CDR3 DNA sequence: TGCGCCAGCAGCGAAGGGGGCGTTAACAATGAGCAGTTCTTC. Its protein product is CASSEGGVNNEQFF.

The CDR3 is CASSLQTVSSGNTIYF. CDR3 coding DNA: TGTGCCAGCAGCTTACAGACAGTCAGCTCTGGAAACACCATATATTTT. The chain couples TRBV7-2 to TRBJ1-3; D perhaps matches TRBD1 (5 bases). CDR1 is SGHTA and CDR2 is FQGNSA in the germline V gene. V was clipped by 2 bases and J by 0 bases, with 11 bases between them. The length of the CDR3 is 16 residues.

This rearrangement joins TRBV6-6 to TRBJ2-1; 13 bases match TRBD2. Germline CDR1 is MNHNY and CDR2 is SVGAGI (reference sequence). The CDR3 is 14 residues long. J lost 7 bases, V lost 7 bases, and 4 bases had no gene match. The CDR3 region is CASILAGGLNEQFF. The CDR3 region has the DNA TGTGCCAGCATACTAGCGGGGGGGCTAAATGAGCAGTTCTTC.

V is TRBV4-2 and J is TRBJ2-7; 9 nucleotides line up with TRBD1. The V gene's germline CDR1 is LGHNA and CDR2 YNFKEQ. The CDR3 extends over 16 amino acids. Losses at the gene ends were 4 bases for V and 3 bases for J; bases not matched to a gene: 10. This CDR3 is CASSPLLGTGFYEQYF. For the CDR3, the DNA is TGTGCCAGCAGCCCCCTCTTAGGGACAGGGTTCTACGAGCAGTACTTC.

The chain uses TRBV7-6 and TRBJ1-3; D may be TRBD1 (6 bases). This CDR3 region has 18 residues. V lost 5 bases and J lost 0, with 20 bases in between. From germline, CDR1 is SGHVS and CDR2 FNYEAQ. CDR3 residues: CASSGRPGTTYSGNTIYF. CDR3 nucleotide sequence: TGTGCCAGCAGCGGGCGTCCCGGGACAACCTACTCTGGAAACACCATATATTTT.

The chain has TRBV6-5 and TRBJ2-7, with D tentatively TRBD1 (6 bases). This CDR3 has 15 residues. Trimming took 9 bases from V and 2 from J, leaving 20 bases between them. Germline V CDR1 and CDR2: MNHEY, SVGAGI. The CDR3 is CASGVGTNFPYEQYF. CDR3 sequence (DNA): TGTGCCAGTGGAGTCGGGACAAACTTTCCCTACGAGCAGTACTTC.

This clone was picked up one time. V gene TRBV12-3 or TRBV12-4 combines with J gene TRBJ2-7; D may be TRBD1 (5 bases). There are 13 residues in the CDR3. V lost 3 bases and J lost 5, with 11 bases in between. CDR3 region: CASSFQGFDEQYF. CDR3 sequence (DNA): TGTGCCAGCAGTTTTCAGGGATTTGACGAGCAGTACTTC.

CDR3 in DNA: TGTGCCAGCAACCAAGGGGACAACAATCAGCCCCAGCATTTT. Encoded protein: CASNQGDNNQPQHF. The rearrangement joins TRBV2 to TRBJ1-5, with D tentatively TRBD1 (6 bases). The V gene's germline CDR1 is SNHLY and CDR2 FYNNEI. Deletions cut 7 bases from V and 3 bases from J, with 13 bases between. The CDR3 length is 14 residues.

This sequence joins TRBV5-6 and TRBJ1-1; a weak D match, TRBD1 (6 bases). Per the germline V gene, CDR1 is SGHDT and CDR2 is YYEEEE. V lost 2 bases and J 10 bases, leaving 12 bases between the germline ends. This CDR3 is 12 amino acids long. The CDR3 here is CASSFNRELAFF. The CDR3 nucleotides read TGTGCCAGCAGCTTTAACAGGGAGTTAGCTTTCTTT.

This CDR3 reads CASSGEIGQPQHF. The CDR3 bases are TGTGCCAGCAGCGGAGAGATCGGGCAGCCCCAGCATTTT. This rearrangement joins TRBV7-6 to TRBJ1-5; D uncertain. This CDR3 contains 13 residues. Trimming shortened V by 5 bases and J by 7 bases, and 12 bases separated the two germline ends. Per germline, CDR1 SGHVS and CDR2 FNYEAQ. Full variable domain (outside the CDR3, taken from reference TRBV7-6 and TRBJ1-5): GAGVSQSPRYKVTKRGQDVALRCDPISGHVSLYWYRQALGQGPEFLTYFNYEAQQDKSGLPNDRFSAERPEGSISTLTIQRTEQRDSAMYRCASSGEIGQPQHFGDGTRLSIL.

On this clone itself: This CDR3 is also generated by other DNA sequences in the sample. This chain links TRBV6-1 with TRBJ1-5; D remains ambiguous. The CDR3 runs to 13 residues. V was cut by 3 bases and J by 0 bases, with 3 bases left in between. Germline V gene lookup returns CDR1 MNHNS and CDR2 SASEGT. The CDR3 DNA reads as TGTGCCAGCAGTGAGTATAGCAATCAGCCCCAGCATTTT. Translation: CASSEYSNQPQHF.

The CDR3: CASSGEGGLTNTEAFF. CDR3 nucleotide sequence: TGTGCCAGCAGCGGGGAGGGTGGGCTTACAAACACTGAAGCTTTCTTT. The V call is TRBV9, the J call TRBJ1-1; D uncertain. There are 16 residues in the CDR3. Germline V gene sequence: CDR1 SGDLS, CDR2 YYNGEE. Trimming shortened V by 3 bases and J by 2 bases, and 17 bases separated the two germline ends.

The J gene is TRBJ2-1, the V gene TRBV5-1; unclear D gene. The CDR3 has 14 amino acids. CDR1 is SGHRS, CDR2 YFSETQ, per germline. Trimming removed 4 bases at V and 1 base at J, with 9 bases between. CDR3 in DNA: TGCGCCAGCAGCCCGACACCTTCCTACAATGAGCAGTTCTTC. As protein: CASSPTPSYNEQFF. Together with reference TRBV5-1 and TRBJ2-1, the CDR3 gives the full variable domain: KAGVTQTPRYLIKTRGQQVTLSCSPISGHRSVSWYQQTPGQGLQFLFEYFSETQRNKGNFPGRFSGRQFSNSRSEMNVSTLELGDSALYLCASSPTPSYNEQFFGPGTRLTVL.

The chain employs TRBV9 and TRBJ1-2; 11 bases agree with TRBD1. The CDR3 runs 16 residues. V lost 5 bases and J lost 4; bases outside the gene matches: 10. The germline CDR1 and CDR2 sequences are SGDLS and YYNGEE. The CDR3 is CASRGVRTGGVYGYTF. The CDR3 DNA follows: TGTGCCAGCAGAGGCGTCCGGACAGGGGGCGTCTATGGCTACACCTTC. Variable domain in full (rest from reference TRBV9 and TRBJ1-2): DSGVTQTPKHLITATGQRVTLRCSPRSGDLSVYWYQQSLDQGLQFLIQYYNGEERAKGNILERFSAQQFPDLHSELNLSSLELGDSALYFCASRGVRTGGVYGYTFGSGTRLTVV.

At least ten counts were recorded for this clone. This sequence joins TRBV5-5 and TRBJ1-5; D perhaps matches TRBD1 (5 bases). Germline V gene lookup returns CDR1 SGHKS and CDR2 YYEKEE (reference sequence). The CDR3 totals 15 residues. V lost 0 bases, J lost 2 bases, and 9 bases lay in between. CDR3 in DNA: TGTGCCAGCAGCTTGGCCCCGGGGGGCAATCAGCCCCAGCATTTT. It codes for CASSLAPGGNQPQHF.

CDR3 coding DNA: TGTGCCAGCAGTCCAGGGGGTCCCGGCTACACCTTC. Its protein is CASSPGGPGYTF. The rearrangement joins TRBV2 to TRBJ1-2; TRBD1 aligns across 7 bases. Trimming at V came to 5 bases and at J to 8 bases, leaving 5 bases not matched to a gene. The germline gives CDR1 SNHLY, CDR2 FYNNEI. This CDR3 has 12 residues.

This sequence joins TRBV5-1 and TRBJ2-5; a weak D match, TRBD2 (5 bases). This CDR3 contains 12 residues. Deletions cut 4 bases from V and 5 bases from J, with 9 bases between. CDR1 and CDR2 (germline): SGHRS, YFSETQ. This CDR3 is CASSVASETQYF. CDR3 DNA sequence: TGCGCCAGCAGCGTGGCTAGCGAGACCCAGTACTTC.

V gene TRBV12-3 or TRBV12-4 combines with J gene TRBJ1-2; D remains ambiguous. V lost 3 bases to trimming and J lost 5 bases, with 7 bases between them. The CDR3 length is 12 residues. CDR3 DNA sequence: TGTGCCAGCAGTTTTGCGGGTTATGGCTACACCTTC. It codes for CASSFAGYGYTF.

The V gene is TRBV6-5, the J gene TRBJ2-5, with D hard to call. The CDR3 is 13 amino acids. Germline CDR1 reads MNHEY; CDR2 reads SVGAGI. Trimming took off 3 bases at V and 4 bases at J, with 9 bases between the two ends. The CDR3 is CASSYRLGETQYF. Written as DNA, the CDR3 is TGTGCCAGCAGTTATCGACTGGGAGAGACCCAGTACTTC.

The chain couples TRBV15 to TRBJ2-7; D is possibly TRBD1 (5 bases). Germline lookup yields CDR1 LNHNV and CDR2 YYDKDF (reference sequence). V was pared by 10 bases and J by 7 bases, with 20 bases between. The CDR3 extends over 13 amino acids. The CDR3, as DNA: TGTGCCATCCGCTCGGACACCCTCGCGGAGCAGTACTTC. It specifies CAIRSDTLAEQYF.